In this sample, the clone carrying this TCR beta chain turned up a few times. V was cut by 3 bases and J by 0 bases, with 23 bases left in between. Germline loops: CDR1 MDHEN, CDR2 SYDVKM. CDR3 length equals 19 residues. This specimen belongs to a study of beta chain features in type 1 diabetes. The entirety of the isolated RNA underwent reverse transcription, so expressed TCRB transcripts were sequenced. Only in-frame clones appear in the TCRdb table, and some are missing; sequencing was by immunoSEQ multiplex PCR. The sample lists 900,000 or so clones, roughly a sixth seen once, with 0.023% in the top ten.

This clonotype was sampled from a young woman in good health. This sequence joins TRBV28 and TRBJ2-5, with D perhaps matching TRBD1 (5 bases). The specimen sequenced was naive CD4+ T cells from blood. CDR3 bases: TGTGCCAGCAGTTTTCCCGGACACCTCCACGCAAAGTACCAAGAGACCCAGTACTTC. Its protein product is CASSFPGHLHAKYQETQYF.